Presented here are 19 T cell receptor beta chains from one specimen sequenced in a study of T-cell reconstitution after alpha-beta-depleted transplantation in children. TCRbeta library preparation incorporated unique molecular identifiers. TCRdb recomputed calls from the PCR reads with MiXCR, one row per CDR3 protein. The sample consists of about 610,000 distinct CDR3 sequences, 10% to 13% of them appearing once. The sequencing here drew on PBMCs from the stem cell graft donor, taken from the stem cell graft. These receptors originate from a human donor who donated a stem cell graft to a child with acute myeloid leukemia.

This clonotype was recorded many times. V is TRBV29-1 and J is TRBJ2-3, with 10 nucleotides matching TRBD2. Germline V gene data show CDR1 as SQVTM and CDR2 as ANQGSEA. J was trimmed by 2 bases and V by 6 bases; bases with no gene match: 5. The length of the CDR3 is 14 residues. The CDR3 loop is CSVHGLADTDTQYF. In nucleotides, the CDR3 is TGCAGCGTCCACGGACTAGCGGACACAGATACGCAGTATTTT.

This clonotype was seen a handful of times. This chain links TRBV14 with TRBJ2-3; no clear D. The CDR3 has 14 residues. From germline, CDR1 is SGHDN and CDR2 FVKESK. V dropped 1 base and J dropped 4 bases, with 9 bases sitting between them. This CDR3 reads CASSQATFADTQYF. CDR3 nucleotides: TGTGCCAGCAGCCAAGCGACGTTCGCAGATACGCAGTATTTT.

In DNA form, the CDR3 reads TGTGCCAGCAGCCGTCCGACAGGGCTTCAGCCCCAGCATTTT. The encoded protein is CASSRPTGLQPQHF. V usage is TRBV6-1 and J usage is TRBJ1-5; the match to TRBD1 covers 7 bases. This CDR3 spans 14 amino acids. With 6 bases clipped from V and 6 bases from J, the junction kept 8 bases outside the gene matches. Germline V gene sequence: CDR1 MNHNS, CDR2 SASEGT.

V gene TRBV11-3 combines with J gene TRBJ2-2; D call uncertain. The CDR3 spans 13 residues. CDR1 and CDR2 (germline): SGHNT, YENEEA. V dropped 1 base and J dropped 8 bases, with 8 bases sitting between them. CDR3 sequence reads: CASSLAPSGELFF. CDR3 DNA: TGTGCCAGCAGCTTAGCCCCCTCAGGGGAGCTGTTTTTT.

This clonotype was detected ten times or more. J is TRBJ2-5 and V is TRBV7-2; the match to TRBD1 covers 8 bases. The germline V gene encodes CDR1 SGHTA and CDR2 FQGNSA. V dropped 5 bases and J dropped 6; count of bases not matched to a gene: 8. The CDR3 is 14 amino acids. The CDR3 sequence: CASSPRQGRQTQYF. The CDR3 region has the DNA TGTGCCAGCAGCCCCAGACAGGGGCGTCAGACCCAGTACTTC.

This CDR3 is CASSLEGLARNEQFF. For the CDR3, the DNA is TGTGCCAGCAGCTTGGAGGGACTCGCACGTAATGAGCAGTTCTTC. The chain carries TRBV11-2 and TRBJ2-1, with D possibly matching TRBD2 (6 bases). This CDR3 region has 15 residues. The germline gives CDR1 SGHAT, CDR2 FQNNGV. Trimming took off 3 bases at V and 7 bases at J, with 16 bases between the two ends.

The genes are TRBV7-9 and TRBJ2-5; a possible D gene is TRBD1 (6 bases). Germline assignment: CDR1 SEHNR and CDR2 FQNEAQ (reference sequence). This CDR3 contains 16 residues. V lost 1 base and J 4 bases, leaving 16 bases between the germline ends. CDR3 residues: CASSLDMTGARETQYF. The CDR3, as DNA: TGTGCCAGCAGCTTAGACATGACAGGAGCGAGAGAGACCCAGTACTTC.

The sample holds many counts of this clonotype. CDR3 in amino acids: CASSPRTSGRGSGNEQFF. For the CDR3, the DNA is TGTGCCAGCAGCCCCCGGACTAGCGGGAGGGGGTCGGGCAATGAGCAGTTCTTC. The gene calls are TRBV13 and TRBJ2-1, with 15 bases matching TRBD2. The ends lost 5 bases at V and 6 bases at J; junction bases unmatched: 11. This CDR3 contains 18 residues. In germline, CDR1 is PRHDT, CDR2 FYEKMQ (reference sequence).

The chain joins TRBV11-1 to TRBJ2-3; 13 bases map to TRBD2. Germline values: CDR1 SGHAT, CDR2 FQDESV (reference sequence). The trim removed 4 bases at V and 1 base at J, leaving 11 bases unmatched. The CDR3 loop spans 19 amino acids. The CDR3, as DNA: TGTGCCAGCAGCTGGCCTACTGGACTAGCGGGAGATGGCACAGATACGCAGTATTTT. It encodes CASSWPTGLAGDGTDTQYF. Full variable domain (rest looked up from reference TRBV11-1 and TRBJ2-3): EAEVAQSPRYKITEKSQAVAFWCDPISGHATLYWYRQILGQGPELLVQFQDESVVDDSQLPKDRFSAERLKGVDSTLKIQPAELGDSAMYLCASSWPTGLAGDGTDTQYFGPGTRLTVL.

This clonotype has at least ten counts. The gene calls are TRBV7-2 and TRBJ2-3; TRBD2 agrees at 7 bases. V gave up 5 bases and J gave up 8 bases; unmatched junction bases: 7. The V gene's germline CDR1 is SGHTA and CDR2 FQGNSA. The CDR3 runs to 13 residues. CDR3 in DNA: TGTGCCAGCAGCCCCTCGTGGGAGGGTACGCAGTATTTT. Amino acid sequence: CASSPSWEGTQYF.

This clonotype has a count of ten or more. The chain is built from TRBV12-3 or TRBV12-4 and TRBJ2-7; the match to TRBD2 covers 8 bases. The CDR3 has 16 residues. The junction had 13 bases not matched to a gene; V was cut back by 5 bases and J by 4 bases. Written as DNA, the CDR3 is TGTGCCAGCAGTCACGAAGGAGCGGGGGAGAGATACGAGCAGTACTTC. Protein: CASSHEGAGERYEQYF.

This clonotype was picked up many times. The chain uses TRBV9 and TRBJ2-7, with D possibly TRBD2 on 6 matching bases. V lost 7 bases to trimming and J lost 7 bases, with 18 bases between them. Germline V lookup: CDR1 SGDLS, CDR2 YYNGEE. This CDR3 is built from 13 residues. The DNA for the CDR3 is TGTGCCAGCGCATCCGGGCGGGAAGGGGAGCAGTACTTC. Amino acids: CASASGREGEQYF.

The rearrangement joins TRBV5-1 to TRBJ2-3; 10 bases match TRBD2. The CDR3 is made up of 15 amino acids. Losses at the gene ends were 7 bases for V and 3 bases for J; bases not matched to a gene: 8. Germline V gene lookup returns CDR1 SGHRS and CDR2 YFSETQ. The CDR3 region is CASAASGSFTDTQYF. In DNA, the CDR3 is TGCGCCAGCGCCGCTAGCGGGAGTTTTACAGATACGCAGTATTTT.

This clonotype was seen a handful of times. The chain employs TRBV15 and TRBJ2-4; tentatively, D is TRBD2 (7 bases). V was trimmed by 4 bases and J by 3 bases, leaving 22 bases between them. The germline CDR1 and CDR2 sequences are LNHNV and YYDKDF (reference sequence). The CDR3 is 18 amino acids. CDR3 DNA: TGTGCCACCAGCACGCGGGGCCGGGGGGCTCAGGGCAAAAACATTCAGTACTTC. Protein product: CATSTRGRGAQGKNIQYF.

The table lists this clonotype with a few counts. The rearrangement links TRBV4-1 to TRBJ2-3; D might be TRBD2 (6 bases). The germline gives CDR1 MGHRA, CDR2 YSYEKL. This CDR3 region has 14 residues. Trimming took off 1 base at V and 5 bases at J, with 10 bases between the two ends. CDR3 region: CASSQAGAGDTQYF. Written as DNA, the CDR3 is TGCGCCAGCAGCCAAGCGGGAGCAGGAGATACGCAGTATTTT.

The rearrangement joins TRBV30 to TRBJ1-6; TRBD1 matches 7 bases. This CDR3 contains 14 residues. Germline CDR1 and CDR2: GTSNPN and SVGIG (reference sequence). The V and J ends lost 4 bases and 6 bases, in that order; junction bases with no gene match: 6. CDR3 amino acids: CAWKLAGGNSPLHF. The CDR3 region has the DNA TGTGCCTGGAAGCTGGCAGGGGGTAATTCACCCCTCCACTTT.

The CDR3 is CASTGQKETQYF. CDR3 in DNA: TGTGCCAGTACCGGACAGAAAGAGACCCAGTACTTC. This chain joins TRBV28 and TRBJ2-5; a weak D match, TRBD1 (6 bases). This CDR3 contains 12 residues. CDR1 MDHEN and CDR2 SYDVKM come from the germline V gene. Trimming left V 9 bases short and J 3 bases short, with 11 bases between.

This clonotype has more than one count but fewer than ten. The CDR3 region is CASSNRDGLNEQYF. The CDR3 DNA reads TGTGCCAGCAGTAACAGGGACGGTCTTAACGAGCAGTACTTC. J is TRBJ2-7 and V is TRBV28, with D possibly matching TRBD1 (6 bases). V was cut by 5 bases and J by 5 bases, with 16 bases left in between. Germline CDR1 MDHEN, CDR2 SYDVKM. CDR3 size: 14 residues.

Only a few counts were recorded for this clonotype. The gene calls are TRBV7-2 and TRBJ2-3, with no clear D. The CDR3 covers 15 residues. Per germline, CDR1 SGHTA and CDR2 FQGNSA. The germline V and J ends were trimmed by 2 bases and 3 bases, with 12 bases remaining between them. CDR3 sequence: CASSLNPLPTDTQYF. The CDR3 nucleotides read TGTGCCAGCAGCTTAAACCCCCTCCCGACAGATACGCAGTATTTT.